This entry concerns a single TCR beta chain. Sequencing used immunoSEQ multiplex PCR; TCRdb keeps in-frame clones, though not all of them. The table shows under 95,000 clones, with approximately 91% occurring only once. The data were obtained in a study of identifying expanded T cells in peripheral blood. V was trimmed by 6 bases and J by 4 bases, leaving 15 bases between them. The CDR3 consists of 14 residues. The germline gives CDR1 SGHAT, CDR2 FQNNGV. Input material: blood. This clonotype was obtained from a person between 18 and 75 years old in good health. The chain employs TRBV11-2 and TRBJ1-2; D unclear. The CDR3 region has the DNA TGTGCCAGCAGTTCGTCTACAGCTTCCTATGGCTACACCTTC. This codes for CASSSSTASYGYTF.